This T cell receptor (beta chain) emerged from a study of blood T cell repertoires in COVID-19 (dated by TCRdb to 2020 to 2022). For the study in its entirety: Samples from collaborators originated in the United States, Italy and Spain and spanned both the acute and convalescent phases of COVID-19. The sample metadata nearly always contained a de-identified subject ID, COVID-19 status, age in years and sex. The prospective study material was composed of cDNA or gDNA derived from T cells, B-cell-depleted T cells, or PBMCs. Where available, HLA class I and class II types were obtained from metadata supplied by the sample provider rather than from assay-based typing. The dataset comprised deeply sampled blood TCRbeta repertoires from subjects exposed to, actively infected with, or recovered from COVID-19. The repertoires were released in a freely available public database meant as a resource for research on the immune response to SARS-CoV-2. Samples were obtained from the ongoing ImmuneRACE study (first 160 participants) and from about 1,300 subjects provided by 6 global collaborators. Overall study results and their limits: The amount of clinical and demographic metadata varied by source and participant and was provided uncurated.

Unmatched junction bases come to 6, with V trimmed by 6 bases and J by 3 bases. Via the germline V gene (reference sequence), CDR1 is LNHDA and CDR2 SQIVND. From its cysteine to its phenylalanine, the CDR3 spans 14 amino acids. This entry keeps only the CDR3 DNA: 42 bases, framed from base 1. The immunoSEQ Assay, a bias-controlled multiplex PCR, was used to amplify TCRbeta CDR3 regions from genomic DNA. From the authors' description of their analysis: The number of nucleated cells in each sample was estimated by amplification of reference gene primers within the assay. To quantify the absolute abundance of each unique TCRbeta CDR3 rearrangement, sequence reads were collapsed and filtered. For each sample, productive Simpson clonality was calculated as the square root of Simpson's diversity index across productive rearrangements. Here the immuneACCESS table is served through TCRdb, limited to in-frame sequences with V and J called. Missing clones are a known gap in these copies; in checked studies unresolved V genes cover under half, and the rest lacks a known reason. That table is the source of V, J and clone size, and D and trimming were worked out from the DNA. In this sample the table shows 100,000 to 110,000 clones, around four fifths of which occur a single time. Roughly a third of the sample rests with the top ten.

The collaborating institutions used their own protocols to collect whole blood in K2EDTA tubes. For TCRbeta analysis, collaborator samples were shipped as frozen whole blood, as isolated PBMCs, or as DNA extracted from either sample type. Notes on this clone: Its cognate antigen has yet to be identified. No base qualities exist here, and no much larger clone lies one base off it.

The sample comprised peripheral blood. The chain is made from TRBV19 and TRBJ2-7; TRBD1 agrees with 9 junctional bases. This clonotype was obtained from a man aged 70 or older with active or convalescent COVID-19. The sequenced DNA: TGTGCCAGTAGACCGGGACAGGGTTACTACGAGCAGTACTTC. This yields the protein CASRPGQGYYEQYF.